This is a list of T cell receptor beta chains from one sample in a study of T cell responses to AZD1222 COVID-19 vaccine. This table comes from immunoSEQ multiplex PCR, and its TCRdb copy is limited to in-frame clones, with some not included. The sample holds 130,000 or so clones; about 90% are singletons and the top ten take approximately 5.9%. This sample comprised peripheral blood, obtained on day 0 of AZD1222 vaccination. The receptors stem from an adult in good health. Both conserved end residues are part of each CDR3. The order of the fields is D gene, J gene, CDR3 length, clone size, V gene, CDR3 protein, CDR3 DNA. The D gene is left open where the match is weak. Only some rows state a clone size, as once, few, many or a class for expanded clones.

>NA|TRBJ2-7|13|NA|TRBV12-5
CASGISPSYEQYF
TGTGCTAGTGGCATCAGTCCTTCCTACGAGCAGTACTTC
>NA|TRBJ2-3|14|NA|TRBV5-6
CASSLRGAADTQYF
TGTGCCAGCAGCTTGCGGGGGGCGGCAGATACGCAGTATTTT
>NA|TRBJ2-3|11|once|TRBV25-1
CASSQGDTQYF
TGTGCCAGCAGTCAGGGGGATACGCAGTATTTT
>NA|TRBJ2-1|11|NA|TRBV6-5
CASSIESKQFF
TGTGCCAGCAGTATTGAGAGTAAGCAGTTCTTC
>NA|TRBJ2-1|17|once|TRBV5-1
CASSLGTWMGPYNEQFF
TGCGCCAGCAGCTTGGGAACCTGGATGGGACCTTACAATGAGCAGTTCTTC
>TRBD1|TRBJ1-2|12|NA|TRBV6-5
CASGGQGYGYTF
TGTGCCAGCGGAGGACAGGGCTATGGCTACACCTTC
>NA|TRBJ1-2|13|NA|TRBV7-9
CASSFQGNYGYTF
TGTGCCAGCAGCTTCCAGGGGAACTATGGCTACACCTTC
>NA|TRBJ1-1|13|once|TRBV5-1
CASNPSDNTEAFF
TGCGCCAGCAACCCCAGTGACAACACTGAAGCTTTCTTT
>TRBD1|TRBJ2-2|14|NA|TRBV7-3
CASSPQGATGELFF
TGTGCCAGCAGCCCCCAGGGGGCAACCGGGGAGCTGTTTTTT
>NA|TRBJ1-4|14|NA|TRBV3-1/TRBV3-2
CASSQDWGNEKLFF
TGTGCCAGCAGCCAAGACTGGGGTAATGAAAAACTGTTTTTT
>NA|TRBJ1-2|14|NA|TRBV7-2
CASSFSDSVYGYTF
TGTGCCAGCAGCTTCTCGGACAGTGTCTATGGCTACACCTTC
>NA|TRBJ1-5|14|NA|TRBV11-2
CASSLDSSNQPQHF
TGTGCCAGCAGCTTGGACTCCAGTAATCAGCCCCAGCATTTT
>TRBD1|TRBJ1-6|16|NA|TRBV11-3
CASSLARTGGSSPLHF
TGTGCCAGCAGCTTAGCGCGAACAGGGGGCAGTTCACCCCTCCACTTT
>TRBD1|TRBJ1-3|19|NA|TRBV19
CASSQPLRTGFSSGNTIYF
TGTGCCAGTAGTCAACCCCTGCGGACAGGGTTTTCTTCTGGAAACACCATATATTTT
>NA|TRBJ1-2|12|NA|TRBV6-5
CASSISSEGYTF
TGTGCCAGCAGTATCAGTTCGGAAGGCTACACCTTC
>TRBD1|TRBJ2-5|13|once|TRBV27
CASSSTGVETQYF
TGTGCCAGCAGTTCGACAGGGGTAGAGACCCAGTACTTC
>NA|TRBJ2-5|14|NA|TRBV5-5
CASSLTGREETQYF
TGTGCCAGCAGCCTAACAGGGAGGGAAGAGACCCAGTACTTC
>NA|TRBJ1-5|17|once|TRBV3-1/TRBV3-2
CASSQGSPNLGNQPQHF
TGTGCCAGCAGCCAAGGAAGTCCCAACTTGGGCAATCAGCCCCAGCATTTT
>NA|TRBJ1-4|13|few|TRBV12-3/TRBV12-4
CASSLAGTEKLFF
TGTGCCAGCAGTTTAGCAGGGACTGAAAAACTGTTTTTT
>NA|TRBJ1-5|15|NA|TRBV7-6
CASSLEPGINQPQHF
TGTGCCAGCAGCTTAGAACCGGGAATCAATCAGCCCCAGCATTTT
>TRBD1|TRBJ1-5|16|NA|TRBV30
CAWSVPGTGGNQPQHF
TGTGCCTGGAGTGTACCAGGGACAGGGGGGAATCAGCCCCAGCATTTT
>NA|TRBJ2-3|17|NA|TRBV7-2
CASSLNAHGPRTDTQYF
TGTGCCAGCAGCTTAAACGCCCATGGTCCCCGCACAGATACGCAGTATTTT
>TRBD2|TRBJ2-3|14|NA|TRBV7-8
CASSAGGPRDTQYF
TGTGCCAGTTCAGCGGGAGGGCCTAGAGATACGCAGTATTTT
>NA|TRBJ1-6|13|NA|TRBV30
CASSTGINSPLHF
TGTGCCTCTTCGACAGGTATCAATTCACCCCTCCACTTT
>NA|TRBJ2-1|16|NA|TRBV18
CASSPTRLDGGSEQFF
TGTGCCAGCTCACCAACACGGCTTGACGGGGGCAGTGAGCAGTTCTTC
>NA|TRBJ1-2|13|few|TRBV11-1
CASSSHTGYGYTF
TGTGCCAGCAGCTCTCACACTGGCTATGGCTACACCTTC
>NA|TRBJ2-7|13|NA|TRBV7-9
CASRGRSTYEQYF
TGTGCCAGCAGGGGCAGGTCGACCTACGAGCAGTACTTC
>NA|TRBJ1-5|13|few|TRBV9
CASSVDVNQPQHF
TGTGCCAGCAGCGTAGACGTCAATCAGCCCCAGCATTTT
>NA|TRBJ2-2|11|NA|TRBV12-3/TRBV12-4
CASRDYGELFF
TGTGCCAGCAGGGATTACGGGGAGCTGTTTTTT
>NA|TRBJ1-5|20|once|TRBV3-1/TRBV3-2
CASSQDSGRGKLASNQPQHF
TGTGCCAGCAGCCAAGACAGCGGTAGGGGGAAACTCGCCAGCAATCAGCCCCAGCATTTT
>NA|TRBJ1-6|11|NA|TRBV5-1
CASSLEGPLHF
TGCGCCAGCAGCTTGGAAGGGCCCCTCCACTTT
>NA|TRBJ1-2|13|NA|TRBV7-8
CASSLGQNYGYTF
TGTGCCAGCAGCTTAGGACAGAACTATGGCTACACCTTC
>TRBD2|TRBJ2-7|15|NA|TRBV4-1
CASSQELAGAYEQYF
TGCGCCAGCAGTCAGGAGCTAGCGGGGGCCTACGAGCAGTACTTC
>NA|TRBJ1-6|15|NA|TRBV5-6
CASSLNRIRNSPLHF
TGTGCCAGCAGCTTAAACAGGATTCGAAATTCACCCCTCCACTTT
>TRBD1|TRBJ2-7|15|NA|TRBV5-1
CASSFTTGDRYEQYF
TGCGCCAGCAGCTTCACCACAGGGGATCGGTACGAGCAGTACTTC
>TRBD1|TRBJ2-2|15|NA|TRBV11-2
CASSSGPQGAGELFF
TGTGCCAGCAGCTCGGGCCCGCAGGGGGCCGGGGAGCTGTTTTTT
>TRBD1|TRBJ2-1|15|NA|TRBV6-5
CASRDRDRNSNEQFF
TGTGCCAGCAGGGACCGGGACAGAAACTCCAATGAGCAGTTCTTC
>NA|TRBJ1-3|15|NA|TRBV30
CAWSGQRSSGNTIYF
TGTGCCTGGAGTGGACAACGGAGCTCTGGAAACACCATATATTTT
>NA|TRBJ1-6|17|once|TRBV5-1
CASSLGHSSSYNSPLHF
TGCGCCAGCAGCTTGGGACACTCTAGCTCCTATAATTCACCCCTCCACTTT
>NA|TRBJ2-7|13|NA|TRBV2
CASMGRSFYEQYF
TGTGCCAGCATGGGCAGGTCTTTCTACGAGCAGTACTTC
>NA|TRBJ1-1|15|NA|TRBV2
CASNPNGVPNTEAFF
TGTGCCAGCAATCCTAACGGGGTACCGAACACTGAAGCTTTCTTT
>TRBD1|TRBJ1-1|14|NA|TRBV5-1
CASSHDRELREAFF
TGCGCCAGCAGCCATGACAGGGAGCTTCGTGAAGCTTTCTTT
>TRBD2|TRBJ2-7|13|NA|TRBV29-1
CSVERLAGYEQYF
TGCAGCGTTGAACGCCTAGCGGGGTACGAGCAGTACTTC
>NA|TRBJ1-2|13|NA|TRBV29-1
CSVEQEINYGYTF
TGCAGCGTTGAACAGGAGATAAACTATGGCTACACCTTC
>TRBD1|TRBJ2-1|15|NA|TRBV5-1
CASGGTGSSYNEQFF
TGCGCCAGCGGGGGGACAGGGAGCTCCTACAATGAGCAGTTCTTC
>TRBD1|TRBJ1-1|13|NA|TRBV29-1
CSVEKGANTEAFF
TGCAGCGTTGAAAAGGGGGCCAACACTGAAGCTTTCTTT
>NA|TRBJ2-3|18|NA|TRBV6-4
CASSEHLLEPRPTDTQYF
TGTGCCAGCAGTGAACACTTACTAGAGCCGAGGCCCACAGATACGCAGTATTTT
>NA|TRBJ2-7|14|NA|TRBV5-6
CASSPPTPDSEQYF
TGTGCCAGCAGCCCACCAACCCCAGACTCCGAGCAGTACTTC
>TRBD2|TRBJ2-1|16|NA|TRBV6-1
CASRETSGSIYNEQFF
TGTGCCAGCAGAGAAACTAGCGGGAGTATCTACAATGAGCAGTTCTTC
>NA|TRBJ2-1|15|NA|TRBV9
CASSVEGARGNEQFF
TGTGCCAGCAGCGTGGAAGGGGCGCGGGGAAATGAGCAGTTCTTC
>TRBD2|TRBJ2-1|19|NA|TRBV7-8
CASSLGLAGGIGGGNEQFF
TGTGCCAGCAGCCTGGGACTAGCGGGAGGAATAGGGGGGGGCAATGAGCAGTTCTTC
>TRBD1|TRBJ1-6|16|NA|TRBV27
CASSTSQGTPNSPLHF
TGTGCCAGCAGTACCTCACAGGGGACCCCTAATTCACCCCTCCACTTT
>NA|TRBJ2-6|16|NA|TRBV10-3
CAISGSFNSGANVLTF
TGTGCCATCAGTGGGTCCTTTAACTCTGGGGCCAACGTCCTGACTTTC
>NA|TRBJ1-4|13|NA|TRBV7-9
CASSLAGSEKLFF
TGTGCCAGCAGCTTAGCCGGATCCGAAAAACTGTTTTTT
>NA|TRBJ1-1|13|few|TRBV5-6
CASSLAVGQEAFF
TGTGCCAGCAGCTTGGCGGTAGGTCAGGAAGCTTTCTTT